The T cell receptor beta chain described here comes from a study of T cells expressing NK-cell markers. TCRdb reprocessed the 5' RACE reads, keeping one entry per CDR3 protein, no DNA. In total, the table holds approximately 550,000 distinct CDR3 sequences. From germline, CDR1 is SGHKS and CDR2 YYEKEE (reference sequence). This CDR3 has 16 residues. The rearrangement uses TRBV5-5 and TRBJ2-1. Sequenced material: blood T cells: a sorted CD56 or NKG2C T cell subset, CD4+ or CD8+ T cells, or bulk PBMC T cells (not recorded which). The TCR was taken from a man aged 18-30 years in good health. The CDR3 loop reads CASRIGLAGSYNEQFF.